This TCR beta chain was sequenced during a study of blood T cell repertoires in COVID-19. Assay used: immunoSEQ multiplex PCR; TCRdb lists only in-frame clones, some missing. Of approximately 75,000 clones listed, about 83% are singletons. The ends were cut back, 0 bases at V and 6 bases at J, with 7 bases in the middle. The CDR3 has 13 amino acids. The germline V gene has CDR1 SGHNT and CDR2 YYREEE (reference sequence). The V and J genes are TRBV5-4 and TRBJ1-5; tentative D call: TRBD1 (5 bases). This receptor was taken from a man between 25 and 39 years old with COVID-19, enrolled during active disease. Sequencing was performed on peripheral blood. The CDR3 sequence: CASSLGGGQPQHF. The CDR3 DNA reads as TGTGCCAGCAGCTTGGGGGGGGGTCAGCCCCAGCATTTT.